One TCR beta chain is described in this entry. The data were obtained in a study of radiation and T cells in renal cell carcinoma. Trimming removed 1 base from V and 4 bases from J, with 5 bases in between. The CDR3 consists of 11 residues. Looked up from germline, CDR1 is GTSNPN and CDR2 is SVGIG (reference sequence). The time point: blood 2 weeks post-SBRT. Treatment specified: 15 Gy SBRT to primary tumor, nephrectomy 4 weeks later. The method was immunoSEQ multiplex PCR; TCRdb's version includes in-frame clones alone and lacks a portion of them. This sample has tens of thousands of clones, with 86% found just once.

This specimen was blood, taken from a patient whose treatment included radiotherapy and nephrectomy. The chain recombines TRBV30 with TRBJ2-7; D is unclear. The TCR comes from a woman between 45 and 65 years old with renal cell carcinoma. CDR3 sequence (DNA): TGTGCCTGGAGTGCTCCGTACGAGCAGTACTTC. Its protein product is CAWSAPYEQYF.